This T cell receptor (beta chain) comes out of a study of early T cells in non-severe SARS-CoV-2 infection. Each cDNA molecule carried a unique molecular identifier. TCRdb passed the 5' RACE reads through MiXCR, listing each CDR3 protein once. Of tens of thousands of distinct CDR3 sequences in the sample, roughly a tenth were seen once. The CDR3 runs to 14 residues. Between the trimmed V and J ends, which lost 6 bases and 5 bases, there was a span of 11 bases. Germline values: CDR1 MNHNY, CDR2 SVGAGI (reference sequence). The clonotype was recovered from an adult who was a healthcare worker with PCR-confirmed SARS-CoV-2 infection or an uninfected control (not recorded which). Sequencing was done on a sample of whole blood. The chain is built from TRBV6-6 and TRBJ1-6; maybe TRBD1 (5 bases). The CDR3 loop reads CASRVGPNNSPLHF. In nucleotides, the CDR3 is TGTGCCAGCAGGGTGGGACCGAATAATTCACCCCTCCACTTT.